Presented here are 3 T cell receptor beta chains from one specimen sequenced in a study of OX40 agonist ivuxolimab in advanced cancers. This table comes from immunoSEQ multiplex PCR, and its TCRdb copy is limited to in-frame clones, with some not included. The sample includes 65,000 to 90,000 clones, about 91% seen only once; the top ten take about 2.3%. Sample: CD4+ or CD8+ T cells sorted from blood, taken in a trial of the OX40 agonist ivuxolimab. The source of these receptors is an adult with an advanced solid tumor such as melanoma, head and neck, liver or kidney cancer.

The chain has TRBV7-8 and TRBJ2-7; D uncertain. This CDR3 is built from 14 residues. The germline gives CDR1 SGHVS, CDR2 FQNEAQ. Trimming removed 1 base from V and 3 bases from J, with 10 bases in between. The CDR3 nucleotides read TGTGCCAGCAGCTTAGGGCAGCTTAACTACGAGCAGTACTTC. It translates to CASSLGQLNYEQYF.

The genes are TRBV28 and TRBJ2-7; D is ambiguous. V lost 3 bases to trimming and J lost 0 bases, with 6 bases between them. The CDR3 extends over 13 amino acids. The V gene's germline CDR1 is MDHEN and CDR2 SYDVKM. The CDR3 nucleotides read TGTGCCAGCAGTTTCTCCGCCTCCTACGAGCAGTACTTC. Translating it yields CASSFSASYEQYF.

The V gene is TRBV5-8, the J gene TRBJ1-5; TRBD1 agrees at 8 bases. Germline V gene data show CDR1 as SGHTS and CDR2 as YDEGEE. The V segment lost 4 bases and the J segment 6 bases; nucleotides outside the gene matches: 9. The CDR3 consists of 15 residues. As DNA, the CDR3 is TGTGCCAGCAGCGGGGGACAGGTTAAGGGTCAGCCCCAGCATTTT. Its protein product is CASSGGQVKGQPQHF.